This record concerns one T cell receptor beta chain sequence. In the authors' workflow: Reference gene primer amplification yielded estimated nucleated cell counts. Method: immunoSEQ multiplex PCR; TCRdb's copy keeps in-frame clones and lacks some. The V and J calls and clone size come from that table; D and trimming were worked out from the DNA. The sample shows 45,000 to 65,000 clones, less than 90% of them seen only once. This record comes from a study of blood T cell repertoires in COVID-19. In the study overall: COVID-19 samples, acute and convalescent, were from the United States, Italy and Spain. The analysed material was cDNA or gDNA that came from T cells, B-cell-depleted T cells, or PBMCs.

Germline V CDR1 and CDR2: MNHEY, SVGAGI. The CDR3 runs 14 residues. V was clipped by 0 bases and J by 4 bases, with 9 bases between them. This sequence originates from an elderly woman with acute or convalescent COVID-19. V gene TRBV6-5 combines with J gene TRBJ1-1, with D possibly matching TRBD1 (5 bases). Sequenced sample: peripheral blood. The DNA of the CDR3 is TGTGCCAGCAGTTACTCACCAGGGTTCACTGAAGCTTTCTTT. Encoded protein: CASSYSPGFTEAFF.